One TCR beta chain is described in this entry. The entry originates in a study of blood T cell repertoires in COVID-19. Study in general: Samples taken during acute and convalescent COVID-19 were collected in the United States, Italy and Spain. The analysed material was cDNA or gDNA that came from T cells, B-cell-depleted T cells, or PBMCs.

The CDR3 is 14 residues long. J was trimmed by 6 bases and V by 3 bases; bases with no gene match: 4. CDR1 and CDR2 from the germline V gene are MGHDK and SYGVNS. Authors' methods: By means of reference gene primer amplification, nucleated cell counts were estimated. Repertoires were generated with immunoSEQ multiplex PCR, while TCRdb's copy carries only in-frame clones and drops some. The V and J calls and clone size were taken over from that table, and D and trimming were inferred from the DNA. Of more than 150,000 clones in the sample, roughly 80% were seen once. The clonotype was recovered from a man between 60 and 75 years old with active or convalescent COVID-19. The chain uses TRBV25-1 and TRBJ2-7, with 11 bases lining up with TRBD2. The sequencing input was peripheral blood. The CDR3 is CASSDLLAGVEQYF. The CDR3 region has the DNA TGTGCCAGCAGTGATTTACTAGCGGGAGTCGAGCAGTACTTC.